This T cell receptor beta chain appears in the sequencing data of a study of T cells in Graves' hyperthyroidism and ophthalmopathy. Study in general: Upon initial diagnosis and before any treatment, peripheral blood was collected. Whole-study results and caveats: Clonotypes that were expanded in thyroid above 0.001 mostly appeared in blood too.

RNA transcripts gave rise to amplified TCR beta CDR3 regions. First-round RT-PCR targeting the TCR CDR3 was performed with the HTBI primer set. TCRdb re-derived calls from the multiplex PCR reads in MiXCR, one entry per CDR3 protein. The table lists over 250,000 distinct CDR3 sequences, 12% to 15% of them singletons. Germline trimming cut 3 bases from V and 4 bases from J; bases unmatched to any gene: 5. Germline V lookup: CDR1 DFQATT, CDR2 SNEGSKA (reference sequence). The CDR3 consists of 13 residues. At least ten counts were recorded for this clonotype. No antigen is known for it. The cohort's ophthalmopathy patients, a group with duration under 3 months, had a Clinical Activity Score of at least 3 and a NOSPECS grade of at least 4. Out of 10 ml of fresh peripheral blood came the PBMCs.

This receptor was obtained from a woman aged 40 to 55 with Graves' ophthalmopathy. Sample: blood. The V and J genes are TRBV20-1 and TRBJ2-5, with 7 bases identical to TRBD1. The CDR3 DNA follows: TGCAGTGCTAGCGGACAGGCGGGAGAGACCCAGTACTTC. It translates to CSASGQAGETQYF.